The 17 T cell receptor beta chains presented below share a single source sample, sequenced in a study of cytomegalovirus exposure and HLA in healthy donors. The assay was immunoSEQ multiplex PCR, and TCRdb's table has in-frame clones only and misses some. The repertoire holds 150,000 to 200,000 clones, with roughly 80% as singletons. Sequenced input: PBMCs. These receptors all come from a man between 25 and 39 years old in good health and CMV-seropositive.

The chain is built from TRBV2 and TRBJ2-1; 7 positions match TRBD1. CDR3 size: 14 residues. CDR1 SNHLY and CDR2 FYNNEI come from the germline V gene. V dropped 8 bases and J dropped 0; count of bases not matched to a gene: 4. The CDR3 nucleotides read TGTGCCAGCCTGGGGGACAGCTCCTACAATGAGCAGTTCTTC. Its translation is CASLGDSSYNEQFF. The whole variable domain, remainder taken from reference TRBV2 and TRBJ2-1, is EPEVTQTPSHQVTQMGQEVILRCVPISNHLYFYWYRQILGQKVEFLVSFYNNEISEKSEIFDDQFSVERPDGSNFTLKIRSTKLEDSAMYFCASLGDSSYNEQFFGPGTRLTVL.

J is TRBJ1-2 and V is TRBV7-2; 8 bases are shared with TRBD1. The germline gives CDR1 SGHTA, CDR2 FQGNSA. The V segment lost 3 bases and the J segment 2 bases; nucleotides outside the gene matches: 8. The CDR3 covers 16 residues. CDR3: CASSLAGGNSNYGYTF. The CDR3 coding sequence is TGTGCCAGCAGCTTGGCAGGGGGCAACTCAAACTATGGCTACACCTTC.

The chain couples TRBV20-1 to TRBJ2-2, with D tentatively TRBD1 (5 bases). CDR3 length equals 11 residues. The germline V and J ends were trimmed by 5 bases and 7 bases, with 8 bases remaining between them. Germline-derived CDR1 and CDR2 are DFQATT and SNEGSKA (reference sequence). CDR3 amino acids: CSAEDNGELFF. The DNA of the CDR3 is TGCAGTGCTGAGGACAACGGGGAGCTGTTTTTT.

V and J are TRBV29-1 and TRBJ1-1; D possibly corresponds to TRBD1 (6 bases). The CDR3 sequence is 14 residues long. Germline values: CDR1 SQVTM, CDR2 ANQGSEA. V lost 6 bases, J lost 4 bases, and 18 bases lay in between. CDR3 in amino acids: CSVLPQGMGTEAFF. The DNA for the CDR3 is TGCAGCGTCCTACCCCAGGGGATGGGCACTGAAGCTTTCTTT. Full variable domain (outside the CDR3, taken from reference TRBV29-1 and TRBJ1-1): SAVISQKPSRDICQRGTSLTIQCQVDSQVTMMFWYRQQPGQSLTLIATANQGSEATYESGFVIDKFPISRPNLTFSTLTVSNMSPEDSSIYLCSVLPQGMGTEAFFGQGTRLTVV.

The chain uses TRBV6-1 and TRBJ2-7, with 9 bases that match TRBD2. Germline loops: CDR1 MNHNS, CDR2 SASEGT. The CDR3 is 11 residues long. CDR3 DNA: TGTGCTTGCGGGGGGGCCTTCGAGCAGTACTTC. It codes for CACGGAFEQYF.

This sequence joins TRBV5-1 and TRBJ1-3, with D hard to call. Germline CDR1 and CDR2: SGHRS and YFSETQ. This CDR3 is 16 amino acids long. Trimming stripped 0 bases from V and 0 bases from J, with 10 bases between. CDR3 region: CASSLGESNSGNTIYF. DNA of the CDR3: TGCGCCAGCAGCTTGGGAGAGTCCAACTCTGGAAACACCATATATTTT.

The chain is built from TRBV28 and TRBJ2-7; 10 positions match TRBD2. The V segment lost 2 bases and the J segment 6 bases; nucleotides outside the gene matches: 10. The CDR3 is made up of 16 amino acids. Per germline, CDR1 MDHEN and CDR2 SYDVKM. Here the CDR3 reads CASSLLLAGRPGEQYF. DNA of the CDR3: TGTGCCAGCAGTTTACTACTAGCGGGACGTCCGGGCGAGCAGTACTTC.

The CDR3 spells CASRWTSGVSTDTQYF. CDR3 bases: TGTGCCAGCCGCTGGACTAGCGGGGTTAGCACAGATACGCAGTATTTT. The chain joins TRBV7-8 to TRBJ2-3, with 12 bases that match TRBD2. The CDR3 extends over 16 amino acids. CDR1 and CDR2 from the germline V gene are SGHVS and FQNEAQ. The junction had 6 bases not matched to a gene; V was cut back by 8 bases and J by 0 bases.

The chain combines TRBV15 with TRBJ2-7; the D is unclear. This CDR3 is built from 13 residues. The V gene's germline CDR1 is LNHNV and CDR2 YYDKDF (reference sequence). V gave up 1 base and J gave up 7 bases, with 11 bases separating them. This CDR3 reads CATSRAFLSEQYF. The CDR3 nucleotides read TGTGCCACCAGCAGAGCCTTTTTGAGTGAGCAGTACTTC.

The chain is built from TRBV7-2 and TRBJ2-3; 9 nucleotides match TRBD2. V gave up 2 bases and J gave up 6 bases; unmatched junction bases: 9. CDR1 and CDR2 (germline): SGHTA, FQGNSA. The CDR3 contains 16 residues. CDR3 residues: CASSLNGGRAADTQYF. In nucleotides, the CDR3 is TGTGCCAGCAGCTTAAATGGCGGGAGGGCCGCCGATACGCAGTATTTT.

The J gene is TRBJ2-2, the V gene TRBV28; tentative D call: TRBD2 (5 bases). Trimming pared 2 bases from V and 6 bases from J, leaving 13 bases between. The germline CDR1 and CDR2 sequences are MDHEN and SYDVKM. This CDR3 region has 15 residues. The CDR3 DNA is TGTGCCAGCAGTTTAGGGCTAGCAGAGGCCGGGGAGCTGTTTTTT. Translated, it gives CASSLGLAEAGELFF.

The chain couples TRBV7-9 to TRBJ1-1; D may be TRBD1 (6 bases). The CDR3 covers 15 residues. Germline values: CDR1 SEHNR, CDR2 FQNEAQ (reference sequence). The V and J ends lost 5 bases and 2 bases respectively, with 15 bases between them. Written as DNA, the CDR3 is TGTGCCAGCAGCGAAGCAGGGGAGGGTAACACTGAAGCTTTCTTT. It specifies CASSEAGEGNTEAFF.

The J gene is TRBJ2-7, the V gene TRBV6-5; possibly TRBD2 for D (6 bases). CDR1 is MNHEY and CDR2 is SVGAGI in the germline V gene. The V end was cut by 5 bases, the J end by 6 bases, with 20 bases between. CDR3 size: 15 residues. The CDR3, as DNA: TGTGCCAGCAGTCGTCTTACGGGGGAGAGCGTCGAGCAGTACTTC. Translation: CASSRLTGESVEQYF.

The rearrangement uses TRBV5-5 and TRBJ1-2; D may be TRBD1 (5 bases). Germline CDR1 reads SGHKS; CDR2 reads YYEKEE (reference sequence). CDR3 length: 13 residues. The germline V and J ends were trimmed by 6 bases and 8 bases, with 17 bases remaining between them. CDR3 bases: TGTGCCAGCAACCTCGGGGGGAGCGAAGGCTACACCTTC. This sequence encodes CASNLGGSEGYTF.

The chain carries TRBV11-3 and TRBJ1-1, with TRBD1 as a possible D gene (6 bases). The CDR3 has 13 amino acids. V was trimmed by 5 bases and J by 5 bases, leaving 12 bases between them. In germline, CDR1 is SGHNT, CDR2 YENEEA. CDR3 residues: CASSLGGETEAFF. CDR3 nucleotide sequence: TGTGCCAGCAGCCTAGGGGGAGAAACTGAAGCTTTCTTT.

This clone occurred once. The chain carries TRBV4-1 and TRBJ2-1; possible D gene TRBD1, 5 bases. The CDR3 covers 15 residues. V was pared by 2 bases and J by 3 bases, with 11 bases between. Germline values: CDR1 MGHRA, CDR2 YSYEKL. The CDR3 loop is CASSQLVRDYNEQFF. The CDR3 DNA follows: TGCGCCAGCAGCCAATTGGTCAGGGACTACAATGAGCAGTTCTTC.

The CDR3 region is CASRGQGDNEQFF. CDR3 DNA sequence: TGTGCCAGCAGGGGACAGGGCGACAATGAGCAGTTCTTC. The chain uses TRBV2 and TRBJ2-1; 9 positions agree with TRBD1. The CDR3 is made up of 13 amino acids. Trimming cost V 6 bases and J 5 bases; bases outside gene matches: 2. Looked up from germline, CDR1 is SNHLY and CDR2 is FYNNEI.